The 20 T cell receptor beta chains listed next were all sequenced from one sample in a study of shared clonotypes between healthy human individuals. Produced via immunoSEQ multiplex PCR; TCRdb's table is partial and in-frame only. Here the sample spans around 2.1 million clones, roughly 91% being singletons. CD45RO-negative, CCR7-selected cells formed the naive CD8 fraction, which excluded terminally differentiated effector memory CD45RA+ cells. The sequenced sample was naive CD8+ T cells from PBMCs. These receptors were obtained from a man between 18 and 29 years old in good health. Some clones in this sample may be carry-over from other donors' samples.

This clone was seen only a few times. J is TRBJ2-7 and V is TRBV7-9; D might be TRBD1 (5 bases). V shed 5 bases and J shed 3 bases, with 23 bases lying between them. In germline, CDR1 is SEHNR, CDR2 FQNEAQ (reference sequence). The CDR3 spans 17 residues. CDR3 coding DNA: TGTGCCAGCAGCGGACATGTTGACGGACGGGCAGGCTACGAGCAGTACTTC. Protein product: CASSGHVDGRAGYEQYF. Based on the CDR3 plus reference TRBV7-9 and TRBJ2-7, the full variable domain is DTGVSQNPRHKITKRGQNVTFRCDPISEHNRLYWYRQTLGQGPEFLTYFQNEAQLEKSRLLSDRFSAERPKGSFSTLEIQRTEQGDSAMYLCASSGHVDGRAGYEQYFGPGTRLTVT.

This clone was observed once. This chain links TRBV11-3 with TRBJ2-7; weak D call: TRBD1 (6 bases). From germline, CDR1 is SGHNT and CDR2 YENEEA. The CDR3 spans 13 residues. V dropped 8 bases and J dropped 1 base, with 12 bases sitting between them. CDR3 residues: CASSDSVSYEQYF. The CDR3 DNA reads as TGTGCCAGCTCGGACAGTGTTTCCTACGAGCAGTACTTC.

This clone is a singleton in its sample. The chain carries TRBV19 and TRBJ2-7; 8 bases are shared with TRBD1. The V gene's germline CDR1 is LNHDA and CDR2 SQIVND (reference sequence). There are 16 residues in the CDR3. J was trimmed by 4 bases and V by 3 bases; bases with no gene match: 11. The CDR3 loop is CASSMGSDRGRYEQYF. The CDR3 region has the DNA TGTGCCAGTAGTATGGGGTCTGACAGGGGACGATACGAGCAGTACTTC.

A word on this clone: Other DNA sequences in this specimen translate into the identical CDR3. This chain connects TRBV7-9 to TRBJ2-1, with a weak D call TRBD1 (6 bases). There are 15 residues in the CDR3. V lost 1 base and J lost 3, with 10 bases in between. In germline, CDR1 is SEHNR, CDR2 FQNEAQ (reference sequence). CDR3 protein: CASSLGQGNYNEQFF. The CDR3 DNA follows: TGTGCCAGCAGCTTAGGCCAGGGGAACTACAATGAGCAGTTCTTC.

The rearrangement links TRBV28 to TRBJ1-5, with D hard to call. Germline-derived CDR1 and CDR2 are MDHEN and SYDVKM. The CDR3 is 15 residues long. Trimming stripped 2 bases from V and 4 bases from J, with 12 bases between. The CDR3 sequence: CASSLRRRPNQPQHF. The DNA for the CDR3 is TGTGCCAGCAGTTTAAGGCGACGGCCGAATCAGCCCCAGCATTTT.

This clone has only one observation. The CDR3 nucleotides are TGTGCCAGCAGCTCCGGTAAGGGGAGCTCCTACAATGAGCAGTTCTTC. This translates into CASSSGKGSSYNEQFF. The chain carries TRBV11-3 and TRBJ2-1, with D possibly called TRBD1 or TRBD2 (5 bases each). Trimming left V 4 bases short and J 0 bases short, with 13 bases between. CDR1 and CDR2 (germline): SGHNT, YENEEA. The length of the CDR3 is 16 residues. The full variable domain, completed using reference TRBV11-3 and TRBJ2-1, is EAGVVQSPRYKIIEKKQPVAFWCNPISGHNTLYWYLQNLGQGPELLIRYENEEAVDDSQLPKDRFSAERLKGVDSTLKIQPAELGDSAVYLCASSSGKGSSYNEQFFGPGTRLTVL.

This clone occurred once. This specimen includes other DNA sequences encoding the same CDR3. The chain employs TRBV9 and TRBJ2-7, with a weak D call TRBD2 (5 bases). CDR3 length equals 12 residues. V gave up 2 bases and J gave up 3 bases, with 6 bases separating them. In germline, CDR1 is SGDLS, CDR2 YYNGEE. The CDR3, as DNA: TGTGCCAGCAGCGTCGGGGACTACGAGCAGTACTTC. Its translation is CASSVGDYEQYF.

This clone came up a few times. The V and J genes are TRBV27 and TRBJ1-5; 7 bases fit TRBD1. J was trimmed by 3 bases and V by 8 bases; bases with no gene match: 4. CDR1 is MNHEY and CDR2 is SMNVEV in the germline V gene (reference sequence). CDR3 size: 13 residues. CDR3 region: CASATGSNQPQHF. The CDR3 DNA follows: TGTGCCAGCGCGACAGGGTCCAATCAGCCCCAGCATTTT.

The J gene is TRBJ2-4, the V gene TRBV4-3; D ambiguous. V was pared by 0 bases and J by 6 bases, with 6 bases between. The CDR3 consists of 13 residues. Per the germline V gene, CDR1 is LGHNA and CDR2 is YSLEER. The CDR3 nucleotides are TGCGCCAGCAGCCAAGAGGGCGGAAACATTCAGTACTTC. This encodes CASSQEGGNIQYF.

CDR3 nucleotides: TGCGCCAGCAGCTTGGAACGCGCGGGATTTTATACCGGCAATGAGCAGTTCTTC. Its translation is CASSLERAGFYTGNEQFF. This rearrangement joins TRBV5-1 to TRBJ2-1; TRBD2 might be the D (6 bases). Deletions cut 0 bases from V and 6 bases from J, with 22 bases between. The CDR3 sequence is 18 residues long. Germline CDR1 and CDR2: SGHRS and YFSETQ.

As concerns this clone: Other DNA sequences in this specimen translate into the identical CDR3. The CDR3 nucleotides read TGTGCCAGCAGCTTAGCTAGCGGGAGCTCCTACAATGAGCAGTTCTTC. It encodes CASSLASGSSYNEQFF. The chain uses TRBV13 and TRBJ2-1; 10 bases agree with TRBD2. The CDR3 is 16 residues long. With 1 base clipped from V and 0 bases from J, the junction kept 0 bases outside the gene matches. Germline lookup yields CDR1 PRHDT and CDR2 FYEKMQ (reference sequence). The full variable domain, rest sourced from reference TRBV13 and TRBJ2-1, is AAGVIQSPRHLIKEKRETATLKCYPIPRHDTVYWYQQGPGQDPQFLISFYEKMQSDKGSIPDRFSAQQFSDYHSELNMSSLELGDSALYFCASSLASGSSYNEQFFGPGTRLTVL.

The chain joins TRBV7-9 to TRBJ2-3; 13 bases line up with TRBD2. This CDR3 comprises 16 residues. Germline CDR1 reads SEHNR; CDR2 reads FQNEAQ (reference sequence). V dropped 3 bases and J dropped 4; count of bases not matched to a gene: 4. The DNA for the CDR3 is TGTGCCAGCAGCTTCGGGACTAGCGGGATTTCAGATACGCAGTATTTT. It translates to CASSFGTSGISDTQYF. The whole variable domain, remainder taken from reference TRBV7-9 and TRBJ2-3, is DTGVSQNPRHKITKRGQNVTFRCDPISEHNRLYWYRQTLGQGPEFLTYFQNEAQLEKSRLLSDRFSAERPKGSFSTLEIQRTEQGDSAMYLCASSFGTSGISDTQYFGPGTRLTVL.

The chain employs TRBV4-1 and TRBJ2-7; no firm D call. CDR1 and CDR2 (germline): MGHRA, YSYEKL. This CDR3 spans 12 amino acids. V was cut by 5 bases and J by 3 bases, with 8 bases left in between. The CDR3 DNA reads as TGCGCCAGCAGCTCTACCGGCTACGAGCAGTACTTC. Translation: CASSSTGYEQYF.

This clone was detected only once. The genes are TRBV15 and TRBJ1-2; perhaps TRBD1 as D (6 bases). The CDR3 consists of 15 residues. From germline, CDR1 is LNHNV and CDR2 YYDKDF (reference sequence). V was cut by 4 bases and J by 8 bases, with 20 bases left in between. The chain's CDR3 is CATSTPQGGERGYTF. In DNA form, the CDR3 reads TGTGCCACCAGCACTCCACAGGGAGGGGAGAGAGGCTACACCTTC.

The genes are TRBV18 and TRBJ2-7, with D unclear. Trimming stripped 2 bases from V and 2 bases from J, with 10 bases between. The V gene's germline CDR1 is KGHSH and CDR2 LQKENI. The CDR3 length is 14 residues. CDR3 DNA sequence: TGTGCCAGCTCACCATCGGGCACCACCTACGAGCAGTACTTC. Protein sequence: CASSPSGTTYEQYF. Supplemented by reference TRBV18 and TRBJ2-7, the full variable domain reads NAGVMQNPRHLVRRRGQEARLRCSPMKGHSHVYWYRQLPEEGLKFMVYLQKENIIDESGMPKERFSAEFPKEGPSILRIQQVVRGDSAAYFCASSPSGTTYEQYFGPGTRLTVT.

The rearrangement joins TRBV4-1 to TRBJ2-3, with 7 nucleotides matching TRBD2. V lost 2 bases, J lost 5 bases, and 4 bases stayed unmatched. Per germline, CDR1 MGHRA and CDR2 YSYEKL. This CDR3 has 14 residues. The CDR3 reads CASSQIGGGDTQYF. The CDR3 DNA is TGCGCCAGCAGCCAAATTGGCGGGGGAGATACGCAGTATTTT.

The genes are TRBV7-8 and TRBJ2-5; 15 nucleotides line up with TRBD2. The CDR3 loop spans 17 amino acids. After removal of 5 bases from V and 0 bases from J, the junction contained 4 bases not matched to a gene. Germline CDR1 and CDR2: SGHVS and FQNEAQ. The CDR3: CASSPGTSGRNQETQYF. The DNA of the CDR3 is TGTGCCAGCAGCCCAGGGACTAGCGGGAGGAACCAAGAGACCCAGTACTTC.

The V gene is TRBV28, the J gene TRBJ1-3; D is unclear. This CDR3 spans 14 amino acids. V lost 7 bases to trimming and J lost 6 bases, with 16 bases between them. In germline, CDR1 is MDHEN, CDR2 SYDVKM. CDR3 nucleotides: TGTGCCAGCAACCTGGGTAGGAATCCAAACACCATATATTTT. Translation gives CASNLGRNPNTIYF.

The CDR3 loop reads CASSATVGSGNEKLFF. CDR3 coding DNA: TGCGCCAGCAGCGCGACCGTGGGCTCGGGAAACGAAAAACTGTTTTTT. The chain carries TRBV5-1 and TRBJ1-4; D ambiguous. From germline, CDR1 is SGHRS and CDR2 YFSETQ. V lost 4 bases and J lost 8, with 21 bases in between. This CDR3 has 16 residues. The full variable domain, with the rest looked up from reference TRBV5-1 and TRBJ1-4, is KAGVTQTPRYLIKTRGQQVTLSCSPISGHRSVSWYQQTPGQGLQFLFEYFSETQRNKGNFPGRFSGRQFSNSRSEMNVSTLELGDSALYLCASSATVGSGNEKLFFGSGTQLSVL.

This CDR3 reads CASSLVTRYHTDTQYF. In nucleotides, the CDR3 is TGTGCCAGCAGCTTAGTGACACGATACCACACAGATACGCAGTATTTT. The chain combines TRBV13 with TRBJ2-3; D gene uncertain. The CDR3 contains 16 residues. Germline values: CDR1 PRHDT, CDR2 FYEKMQ (reference sequence). Between the trimmed V and J ends, which lost 1 base and 2 bases, there was a span of 13 bases.